Listed here are 27 T cell receptor beta chains from one sample, sequenced in a study of T cell changes during pregnancy in multiple sclerosis. Produced via immunoSEQ multiplex PCR; TCRdb's table is partial and in-frame only. The sample yields fewer than 40,000 clones, over 80% seen once. Sample: CD8+ T cells from peripheral blood mononuclear cells, taken in the first trimester of pregnancy. These receptors were obtained from a female donor with multiple sclerosis, enrolled in a pregnancy study.

This clone has only one observation. The chain combines TRBV5-6 with TRBJ2-7; 7 nucleotides line up with TRBD1. The CDR3 is 16 amino acids. Losses at the gene ends were 3 bases for V and 2 bases for J; bases not matched to a gene: 11. Germline V gives CDR1 SGHDT, CDR2 YYEEEE. The DNA for the CDR3 is TGTGCCAGCAGCTCTTCGTCGACAGGGCGGACCTACGAGCAGTACTTC. It specifies CASSSSSTGRTYEQYF.

V usage is TRBV27 and J usage is TRBJ2-3, with D unresolved. V was pared by 3 bases and J by 5 bases, with 3 bases between. The length of the CDR3 is 11 residues. Germline V gives CDR1 MNHEY, CDR2 SMNVEV (reference sequence). The DNA of the CDR3 is TGTGCCAGCAGTTTCTTAGATACGCAGTATTTT. Translated, it gives CASSFLDTQYF.

This clone was detected once. The chain joins TRBV9 to TRBJ2-2; 11 positions agree with TRBD2. This CDR3 is 17 amino acids long. CDR1 is SGDLS, CDR2 YYNGEE, per germline. The J segment lost 4 bases and the V segment lost 0 bases, leaving 5 bases of the junction unmatched. The CDR3 DNA sequence: TGTGCCAGCAGCGTAGGGTTAGCGGGGGGGGGCACCGGGGAGCTGTTTTTT. It specifies CASSVGLAGGGTGELFF.

The rearrangement joins TRBV5-5 to TRBJ2-7; 7 bases are a match to TRBD1. J was trimmed by 2 bases and V by 4 bases; bases with no gene match: 6. CDR1 and CDR2 (germline): SGHKS, YYEKEE (reference sequence). The CDR3 loop spans 14 amino acids. The CDR3 region is CASSGTGVTYEQYF. CDR3 bases: TGTGCCAGCAGCGGCACAGGGGTTACCTACGAGCAGTACTTC.

The V call is TRBV6-4, the J call TRBJ1-1; D gene unclear. Looked up from germline, CDR1 is MRHNA and CDR2 is SNTAGT. The V end was cut by 2 bases, the J end by 4 bases, with 8 bases between. This CDR3 region has 13 residues. The CDR3 bases are TGTGCCAGCAGTGACGGGCGGGGCACTGAAGCTTTCTTT. Translated, it gives CASSDGRGTEAFF.

This clone was picked up many times. The chain joins TRBV4-1 to TRBJ1-6; 9 bases line up with TRBD1. V lost 4 bases to trimming and J lost 7 bases; unmatched junction nucleotides: 8. The CDR3 is 16 residues long. Germline V gene lookup returns CDR1 MGHRA and CDR2 YSYEKL. In nucleotides, the CDR3 is TGCGCCAGCAGCCCTACTACCGGGACAGGGAATTCACCCCTCCACTTT. Protein: CASSPTTGTGNSPLHF.

The chain carries TRBV7-3 and TRBJ2-2; 12 bases fit TRBD2. The CDR3 runs 16 residues. Germline CDR1 is SGHTA and CDR2 is FQGTGA. The V segment lost 4 bases and the J segment 1 base; nucleotides outside the gene matches: 1. CDR3: CASSSLAGGNTGELFF. The CDR3 DNA reads TGTGCCAGCAGCTCACTAGCGGGAGGGAACACCGGGGAGCTGTTTTTT.

The CDR3 coding sequence is TGTGCCAGCAGTTACGGACTAGCGGGGCCCCTAGCCGAGCAGTACTTC. It yields the protein CASSYGLAGPLAEQYF. The genes are TRBV6-5 and TRBJ2-7, with TRBD2 matching 12 bases. From germline, CDR1 is MNHEY and CDR2 SVGAGI. The CDR3 contains 16 residues. The ends lost 2 bases at V and 6 bases at J; junction bases unmatched: 8.

This CDR3 reads CATRPRGSYEQYF. The DNA of the CDR3 is TGTGCCACCAGACCCAGGGGCTCCTACGAGCAGTACTTC. The V call is TRBV15, the J call TRBJ2-7, with D maybe TRBD1 (6 bases). Germline V CDR1 and CDR2: LNHNV, YYDKDF (reference sequence). The length of the CDR3 is 13 residues. V was clipped by 6 bases and J by 0 bases, with 9 bases between them.

The chain has TRBV4-3 and TRBJ2-1, with TRBD1 matching over 8 bases. Germline V gene data show CDR1 as LGHNA and CDR2 as YSLEER. The CDR3 sequence is 16 residues long. The ends lost 5 bases at V and 8 bases at J; junction bases unmatched: 14. CDR3 coding DNA: TGCGCCAGCAGCTCAGGGACAGGATCCCCGATGCATGAGCAGTTCTTC. Its protein product is CASSSGTGSPMHEQFF.

This rearrangement joins TRBV27 to TRBJ1-5; D might be TRBD1 (6 bases). Germline V lookup: CDR1 MNHEY, CDR2 SMNVEV (reference sequence). The CDR3 contains 14 residues. The V and J ends lost 6 bases and 8 bases respectively, with 17 bases between them. CDR3 DNA: TGTGCCAGCAGCCCTTTCCAGGGGTGGGAGCCCCAGCATTTT. Its protein is CASSPFQGWEPQHF.

The genes are TRBV13 and TRBJ2-5; 7 bases match TRBD2. The germline CDR1 and CDR2 sequences are PRHDT and FYEKMQ (reference sequence). V shed 3 bases and J 0 bases; nucleotides not matched to a gene: 4. The CDR3 runs 15 residues. In DNA, the CDR3 is TGTGCCAGCAGCTTGGGAGCGGGGTACCAAGAGACCCAGTACTTC. Translated: CASSLGAGYQETQYF.

The chain couples TRBV2 to TRBJ2-7; TRBD1 might be the D (5 bases). The V end lost 1 base, the J end lost 2 bases, and 12 bases lay between the germline ends. Looked up from germline, CDR1 is SNHLY and CDR2 is FYNNEI. The CDR3 extends over 15 amino acids. This CDR3 is CASSEGPQVTYEQYF. The CDR3 DNA is TGTGCCAGCAGTGAAGGCCCACAGGTTACCTACGAGCAGTACTTC.

This chain links TRBV10-3 with TRBJ2-7; the match to TRBD2 covers 7 bases. Germline V gene sequence: CDR1 ENHRY, CDR2 SYGVKD. V gave up 2 bases and J gave up 2 bases; unmatched junction bases: 6. The CDR3 sequence is 15 residues long. The CDR3 sequence is CAISEGREYPYEQYF. The CDR3 nucleotides read TGTGCCATCAGTGAGGGGCGGGAGTACCCCTACGAGCAGTACTTC.

The CDR3 protein is CASSLQGGGNYGYTF. DNA of the CDR3: TGTGCCAGCAGTTTACAGGGGGGCGGGAACTATGGCTACACCTTC. The chain uses TRBV27 and TRBJ1-2; 7 bases fit TRBD1. This CDR3 contains 15 residues. The germline V gene encodes CDR1 MNHEY and CDR2 SMNVEV (reference sequence). The ends lost 2 bases at V and 2 bases at J; junction bases unmatched: 5.

This chain joins TRBV7-3 and TRBJ2-7; a possible D gene is TRBD1 (6 bases). CDR1 and CDR2 (germline): SGHTA, FQGTGA. V gave up 5 bases and J gave up 0 bases, with 11 bases separating them. The CDR3 is 14 amino acids. CDR3 sequence reads: CASSHTGSSYEQYF. The CDR3 DNA reads TGTGCCAGCAGCCACACAGGGAGCTCCTACGAGCAGTACTTC.

This chain joins TRBV4-3 and TRBJ1-2, with 7 bases that match TRBD1. The CDR3 is 16 amino acids. Germline V gives CDR1 LGHNA, CDR2 YSLEER. The V segment lost 0 bases and the J segment 8 bases; nucleotides outside the gene matches: 12. CDR3 sequence (DNA): TGCGCCAGCAGCCAAGACCGGGACAGTATTAGTATCGGCTACACCTTC. It yields the protein CASSQDRDSISIGYTF.

The chain recombines TRBV7-9 with TRBJ2-3, with TRBD2 as a possible D gene (5 bases). In germline, CDR1 is SEHNR, CDR2 FQNEAQ (reference sequence). The CDR3 has 14 amino acids. Trimming stripped 4 bases from V and 3 bases from J, with 11 bases between. The CDR3 DNA reads as TGTGCCAGCAGCTGGGCGGGTTTGACAGATACGCAGTATTTT. Protein sequence: CASSWAGLTDTQYF.

This clone came up a few times. This specimen includes other DNA sequences encoding the same CDR3. This chain connects TRBV6-5 to TRBJ2-1; 15 bases map to TRBD2. CDR1 MNHEY and CDR2 SVGAGI come from the germline V gene. The length of the CDR3 is 16 residues. J was trimmed by 7 bases and V by 2 bases; bases with no gene match: 3. The CDR3 loop is CASSYTGLAGGNEQFF. DNA of the CDR3: TGTGCCAGCAGTTACACAGGACTAGCGGGAGGGAATGAGCAGTTCTTC.

This chain connects TRBV10-1 to TRBJ1-5, with 9 bases fitting TRBD1. There are 15 residues in the CDR3. Per the germline V gene, CDR1 is WNHNN and CDR2 is SYGVQD (reference sequence). J gave up 2 bases and V 8 bases, and 7 bases lay outside the gene matches. The CDR3 spells CASYLTGGGNQPQHF. CDR3 coding DNA: TGCGCCAGCTATCTCACAGGGGGCGGCAATCAGCCCCAGCATTTT.

The gene calls are TRBV5-4 and TRBJ1-2; 8 bases are shared with TRBD1. J was trimmed by 8 bases and V by 3 bases; bases with no gene match: 12. Germline values: CDR1 SGHNT, CDR2 YYREEE (reference sequence). This CDR3 has 15 amino acids. CDR3 residues: CASSSGQGVSSGYTF. As DNA, the CDR3 is TGTGCCAGCAGCTCAGGACAGGGAGTTAGTTCGGGCTACACCTTC.

The chain employs TRBV27 and TRBJ1-1; D is unresolved. V lost 5 bases to trimming and J lost 1 base, with 17 bases between them. Germline V CDR1 and CDR2: MNHEY, SMNVEV (reference sequence). This CDR3 has 16 amino acids. CDR3 DNA: TGTGCCAGCAGTCCCCCAGGCCGCCCGAGGAACACTGAAGCTTTCTTT. Translated: CASSPPGRPRNTEAFF.

This clone was seen once. V gene TRBV7-3 combines with J gene TRBJ2-3; no firm D call. The CDR3 is 13 amino acids. Trimming shortened V by 5 bases and J by 6 bases, and 12 bases separated the two germline ends. Germline CDR1 SGHTA, CDR2 FQGTGA. The CDR3 here is CASSLYLVDTQYF. CDR3 DNA sequence: TGTGCCAGCAGCCTATACCTGGTGGATACGCAGTATTTT.

The count of this clone is one. The chain couples TRBV2 to TRBJ2-3; 7 bases agree with TRBD2. This CDR3 has 14 amino acids. V shed 6 bases and J 4 bases; nucleotides not matched to a gene: 7. Germline loops: CDR1 SNHLY, CDR2 FYNNEI. In DNA, the CDR3 is TGTGCCAGCAGCTGGACTAGTGGGTCAGATACGCAGTATTTT. It yields the protein CASSWTSGSDTQYF.

This rearrangement joins TRBV5-1 to TRBJ2-5, with unresolved D. This CDR3 comprises 14 residues. V shed 4 bases and J shed 0 bases, with 10 bases lying between them. CDR1 is SGHRS and CDR2 is YFSETQ in the germline V gene. The CDR3 nucleotides are TGCGCCAGCAGCCTATACCGCGACCAAGAGACCCAGTACTTC. It translates to CASSLYRDQETQYF. Based on the CDR3 plus reference TRBV5-1 and TRBJ2-5, the full variable domain is KAGVTQTPRYLIKTRGQQVTLSCSPISGHRSVSWYQQTPGQGLQFLFEYFSETQRNKGNFPGRFSGRQFSNSRSEMNVSTLELGDSALYLCASSLYRDQETQYFGPGTRLLVL.

This chain joins TRBV6-1 and TRBJ2-1; no clear D. Deletions cut 3 bases from V and 4 bases from J, with 7 bases between. This CDR3 spans 13 amino acids. Germline CDR1 MNHNS, CDR2 SASEGT. This CDR3 reads CASSDAEYNEQFF. The CDR3 nucleotides read TGTGCCAGCAGTGACGCGGAATACAATGAGCAGTTCTTC.

This clone has only a few counts. J is TRBJ2-7 and V is TRBV4-3; D not resolved. V lost 1 base and J 6 bases, leaving 7 bases between the germline ends. CDR1 LGHNA and CDR2 YSLEER come from the germline V gene. CDR3 size: 12 residues. The CDR3 nucleotides read TGCGCCAGCAGCCAAGCGTCCGGCGAGCAGTACTTC. Its protein is CASSQASGEQYF.